This TCR beta chain was retrieved from a study of human T cells and chemical hapten exposure (dated by TCRdb to the early 2020s). Background on the whole study: For sensitization, 2% DPC in acetone was applied to a roughly 2 cm by roughly 2 cm area of upper inner arm skin. Most of the patients in the cohort were female, and the cohort covered alopecia areata with under or over 50% scalp involvement, alopecia totalis and alopecia universalis. Peripheral blood TCR repertoire changes were tracked in vivo in alopecia patients during primary and secondary sensitization to the hapten diphenylcyclopropenone (DPC). Blood samples were taken from patients before sensitization (week 0) and at 2, 6 and about 24 weeks after DPC sensitization. Libraries were combined into a pool for sequencing, and differences in TCR yield between samples came mainly from small differences in library volumes within the pool. For TCR sequencing, blood came from 25 to 30 alopecia patients at anywhere from one to four time points (pre-sensitization, 2, 6 and 24 weeks). Throughout the approximately 25-week study period, patients were also given weekly therapeutic DPC doses on the scalp. Patch testing was performed on the upper back with Finn chambers containing 0.01% DPC, and the patch tests were scored after 6 days according to International Contact Dermatitis Research Group standards. Broader findings and caveats from the paper: All patients had alopecia, a presumed autoimmune disease, so their immune response might differ from that of healthy individuals. DPC sensitization did not change how many TCRs were above 1 in 1000 frequency, and no evidence was found of alterations in global repertoire structure. Significantly more large CDR3 similarity clusters were formed by expanded TCRs than by pre-sensitization or healthy control sets, consistent with antigen-driven responses. Repeated subsampling changed both the strength of the expansion versus patch-test correlation and the threshold at which the correlation became significant. A positive correlation was found between the number of PT1 expanded TCRs and patch test score, with significance reached at thresholds 8, 16 and 32 but not 4.

This sample's time point label indicates: patch test 1, 2 weeks after DPC sensitization. This sample's treatment or condition label indicates: therapeutic diphenylcyclopropenone sensitization with weekly scalp DPC. At every patch-test visit, the blood draw took place before the patch test was put on. To be eligible, patients had to be aged 18 to 70, diagnosed with alopecia and judged suitable for DPC therapy, while pregnant patients were excluded. Total RNA was extracted from unfractionated whole blood collected in Tempus Blood RNA tubes. Trimming accounts for 11 bases at V and 3 bases at J, while the number of junction bases matched to no gene is 11. Spanning cysteine to phenylalanine, the CDR3 consists of 16 amino acids. The sequence is cut down to CDR3 DNA, 48 bases in frame from base 1. CDR1 is given as SGHTA and CDR2 as FQGNSA, both from the germline V gene. In the case of this clonotype: Its antigen target is currently unknown. Base-call qualities are not available, and no considerably larger clone is one nucleotide away.

Library construction relied on RACE. These reads were obtained on a NextSeq 500. During library preparation, unique molecular identifiers were attached to individual cDNA molecules so that TCRs could be counted in a quantitative, reproducible way. Each blood RNA sample was used to sequence both TCR alpha and TCR beta chains. The original methods were these. The median number of TCRs per sample was some 100,000, ranging from roughly 20,000 to 690,600. The Decombinator software suite was used to annotate the V, J and CDR3 of the TCR reads. For the PS versus PT1 abundance plots, all samples were subsampled to the same number of TCRs (28,000). Expanded TCRs were defined as absent before sensitization and observed at least eight times at the 2-week time point. Starting from the raw public reads, TCRdb applied fastp trimming at Q25, assembled clones with MiXCR and retained in-frame beta chains. Each record represents a unique CDR3 protein, reported with the most common genes and DNA among its rows. TCRdb's processing, not the authors' own work, is the source of the V and J calls. This sample is represented by 180,000 or so distinct CDR3 sequences; approximately 14% of them were singletons. Together, the top ten hold around 1.7% of the sample.

This specimen consisted of whole blood, obtained in connection with sensitization to the hapten diphenylcyclopropenone (DPC). The sequence derives from a woman in her twenties or thirties with alopecia areata. Some clones in this sample may be carry-over from other donors' samples. The chain couples TRBV7-2 to TRBJ2-2, and 11 bases in between align with TRBD2. Here the CDR3 is given as CAGASASGRHTGELFF. The DNA sequence is given as TGTGCCGGCGCGTCTGCTAGCGGGAGGCACACCGGGGAGCTGTTTTTT.